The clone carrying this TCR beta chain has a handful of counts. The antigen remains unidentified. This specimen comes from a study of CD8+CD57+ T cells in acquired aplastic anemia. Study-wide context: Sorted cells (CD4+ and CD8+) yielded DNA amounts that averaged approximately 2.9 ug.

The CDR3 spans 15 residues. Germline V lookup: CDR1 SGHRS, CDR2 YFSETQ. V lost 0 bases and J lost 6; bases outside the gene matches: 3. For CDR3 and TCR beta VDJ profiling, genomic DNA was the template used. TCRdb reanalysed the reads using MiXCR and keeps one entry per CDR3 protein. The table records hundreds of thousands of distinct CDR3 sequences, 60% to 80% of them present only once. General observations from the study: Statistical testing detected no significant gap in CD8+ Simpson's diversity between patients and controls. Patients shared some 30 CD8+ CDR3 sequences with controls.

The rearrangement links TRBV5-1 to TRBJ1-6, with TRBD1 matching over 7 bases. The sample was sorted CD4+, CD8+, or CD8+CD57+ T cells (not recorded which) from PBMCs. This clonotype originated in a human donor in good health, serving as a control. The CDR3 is CASSLDRGTNSPLHF. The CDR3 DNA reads TGCGCCAGCAGCTTGGACAGGGGTACTAATTCACCCCTCCACTTT.